The T cell receptor (beta chain) described here comes from a study of blood T cell repertoires in COVID-19. The CDR3 is made up of 16 amino acids. Trimming pared 1 base from V and 0 bases from J, leaving 10 bases between. CDR1 and CDR2 (germline): KGHSH, LQKENI. TCRdb's table, derived via immunoSEQ multiplex PCR, lists solely in-frame clones and lacks some. The sample includes some 45,000 clones, over 70% of them seen just once. This receptor was identified in a man aged 65 to 85 with acute or convalescent COVID-19. The specimen was peripheral blood. V is TRBV18 and J is TRBJ1-5, with D uncertain. Written as DNA, the CDR3 is TGTGCCAGCTCACCACGGGCCGGAAATAGCAATCAGCCCCAGCATTTT. The encoded protein is CASSPRAGNSNQPQHF.